This T cell receptor beta chain was observed in a study of cytomegalovirus exposure and HLA in healthy donors. General study results and limits: The classifier reportedly diagnosed cytomegalovirus status with high sensitivity and specificity. A list of 150 to 200 TCR beta chains associated with cytomegalovirus was given.

The assay was immunoSEQ multiplex PCR, and TCRdb's table has in-frame clones only and misses some. The sample includes about 50,000 clones, just over 90% of them seen just once. In the case of this clone: Its antigen remains unidentified.

The CDR3 is made up of 15 amino acids. The V segment lost 4 bases and the J segment 5 bases; nucleotides outside the gene matches: 6. CDR1 and CDR2 (germline): MDHEN, SYDVKM. This rearrangement joins TRBV28 to TRBJ1-5, with 9 bases lining up with TRBD1. The origin of this receptor is a man between 18 and 29 years old in good health and CMV-seronegative. Sequences were obtained from PBMCs. The CDR3 region is CASSSTGTGYQPQHF. The CDR3, as DNA: TGTGCCAGCAGTTCGACCGGGACAGGGTATCAGCCCCAGCATTTT. The full variable domain, in which reference TRBV28 and TRBJ1-5 provide the parts outside the CDR3, is DVKVTQSSRYLVKRTGEKVFLECVQDMDHENMFWYRQDPGLGLRLIYFSYDVKMKEKGDIPEGYSVSREKKERFSLILESASTNQTSMYLCASSSTGTGYQPQHFGDGTRLSIL.